This entry lists 23 T cell receptor beta chains sequenced from one sample in a study of patients and donors after allogeneic stem cell transplantation. TCRdb redid the calling of the RT-PCR reads with MiXCR, one entry per CDR3 protein. The table records around 240,000 distinct CDR3 sequences, roughly 13% of them present only once. The sequenced sample was blood, either unsorted or a sorted T cell fraction (not recorded which). Receptors were obtained from a human donor who was either an allogeneic HSCT recipient or a stem cell or donor lymphocyte infusion donor (not recorded which). It is not recorded whose cells these are; they may come from a transplant donor.

This clonotype was seen a few times. The V gene is TRBV30, the J gene TRBJ1-1; D is perhaps TRBD1 (6 bases). The CDR3 runs 13 residues. Germline CDR1 and CDR2: GTSNPN and SVGIG (reference sequence). Trimming left V 4 bases short and J 5 bases short, with 14 bases between. CDR3 DNA: TGTGCCTGGACAGGGGACGAGTGGACTGAAGCTTTCTTT. Protein: CAWTGDEWTEAFF.

The table lists this clonotype with a few counts. The chain couples TRBV20-1 to TRBJ1-5; 8 positions agree with TRBD1. J was trimmed by 5 bases and V by 1 base; bases with no gene match: 4. Germline-derived CDR1 and CDR2 are DFQATT and SNEGSKA (reference sequence). The CDR3 length is 14 residues. For the CDR3, the DNA is TGCAGTGCTAGAGGTACGACAGGGGATCAGCCCCAGCATTTT. This sequence encodes CSARGTTGDQPQHF.

This clonotype was seen repeatedly, ten times or more. The chain uses TRBV12-3 or TRBV12-4 and TRBJ1-6; no definite D call. The CDR3 has 12 residues. V lost 5 bases and J 12 bases, leaving 11 bases between the germline ends. The CDR3 loop reads CASSVTRGPLHF. CDR3 coding DNA: TGTGCCAGCAGTGTGACCCGGGGACCCCTCCACTTT.

This clonotype was counted ten times or more. V usage is TRBV7-2 and J usage is TRBJ1-5, with 12 bases matching TRBD1. The germline V gene encodes CDR1 SGHTA and CDR2 FQGNSA. The CDR3 extends over 19 amino acids. V lost 0 bases, J lost 0 bases, and 6 bases stayed unmatched. CDR3 nucleotides: TGTGCCAGCAGCTTAGCGGGACAGGGGGCCCAATATAGCAATCAGCCCCAGCATTTT. Translating it yields CASSLAGQGAQYSNQPQHF.

V is TRBV7-8 and J is TRBJ2-7; tentative D call: TRBD2 (8 bases). This CDR3 contains 12 residues. V lost 5 bases and J 10 bases, leaving 15 bases between the germline ends. From germline, CDR1 is SGHVS and CDR2 FQNEAQ. The CDR3 loop reads CASSISGTDQYF. For the CDR3, the DNA is TGTGCCAGCAGCATTAGCGGGACAGACCAGTACTTC.

This sequence joins TRBV4-3 and TRBJ2-1, with D tentatively TRBD1 (5 bases). Germline-derived CDR1 and CDR2 are LGHNA and YSLEER. The CDR3 is made up of 14 amino acids. V was pared by 0 bases and J by 8 bases, with 11 bases between. CDR3 loop: CASSQEGQGHEQFF. DNA for the CDR3: TGCGCCAGCAGCCAAGAGGGGCAGGGTCATGAGCAGTTCTTC.

Many counts were recorded for this clonotype. The V and J genes are TRBV4-1 and TRBJ2-2; D is unresolved. The CDR3 is 14 residues long. Germline assignment: CDR1 MGHRA and CDR2 YSYEKL. With 0 bases removed from V and 6 bases from J, the gap between germline ends came to 8 bases. The DNA of the CDR3 is TGCGCCAGCAGCCAAGATTTAAAGGCCGGGGAGCTGTTTTTT. Its protein product is CASSQDLKAGELFF.

The CDR3 region is CSARAEGRLEAFF. The CDR3 DNA sequence: TGCAGTGCTAGAGCGGAGGGGCGTCTTGAAGCTTTCTTT. The chain carries TRBV20-1 and TRBJ1-1; TRBD1 might be the D (5 bases). With 1 base removed from V and 7 bases from J, the gap between germline ends came to 13 bases. Looked up from germline, CDR1 is DFQATT and CDR2 is SNEGSKA (reference sequence). CDR3 length: 13 amino acids.

This clonotype was counted many times. CDR3 protein: CASSQVWRTSGRGTTYEQYF. CDR3 sequence (DNA): TGTGCCAGCAGCCAAGTTTGGAGGACTAGCGGAAGAGGAACGACCTACGAGCAGTACTTC. This chain links TRBV3-1 with TRBJ2-7; TRBD2 agrees at 10 bases. J was trimmed by 2 bases and V by 1 base; bases with no gene match: 17. This CDR3 is 20 amino acids long. Germline V gene lookup returns CDR1 LGHDT and CDR2 YNNKEL (reference sequence).

This chain connects TRBV20-1 to TRBJ2-5; D uncertain. The CDR3 length is 14 residues. V lost 4 bases and J lost 3, with 15 bases in between. Germline assignment: CDR1 DFQATT and CDR2 SNEGSKA (reference sequence). CDR3 sequence reads: CSANSGDTKETQYF. In DNA form, the CDR3 reads TGCAGTGCTAATTCTGGGGATACAAAAGAGACCCAGTACTTC.

This clonotype was observed a handful of times. This chain joins TRBV9 and TRBJ2-3, with 7 nucleotides matching TRBD2. Unmatched junction bases numbered 4, after V lost 3 bases and J lost 0 bases. The CDR3 covers 15 residues. Germline V gene data show CDR1 as SGDLS and CDR2 as YYNGEE. The CDR3 sequence: CASSASGSSTDTQYF. In DNA form, the CDR3 reads TGTGCCAGCAGCGCTAGCGGTTCTAGCACAGATACGCAGTATTTT.

The chain has TRBV20-1 and TRBJ2-7; TRBD2 is a possible D gene (6 bases). Germline V gives CDR1 DFQATT, CDR2 SNEGSKA (reference sequence). The CDR3 sequence is 12 residues long. Trimming stripped 3 bases from V and 2 bases from J, with 8 bases between. CDR3 sequence (DNA): TGCAGTGCTAGGGCTAGCGCCTACGAGCAGTACTTC. Translated, it gives CSARASAYEQYF.

This clonotype has a handful of counts. The gene calls are TRBV15 and TRBJ2-1, with D tentatively TRBD2 (5 bases). Trimming left V 0 bases short and J 6 bases short, with 9 bases between. The CDR3 covers 14 residues. In germline, CDR1 is LNHNV, CDR2 YYDKDF (reference sequence). CDR3 in amino acids: CATSRDRLANEQFF. Here the CDR3 DNA reads TGTGCCACCAGCAGAGATAGGCTAGCCAATGAGCAGTTCTTC.

The rearrangement joins TRBV7-3 to TRBJ2-3, with D perhaps TRBD2 (6 bases). CDR3 length equals 12 residues. Germline CDR1 and CDR2: SGHTA and FQGTGA. V was trimmed by 6 bases and J by 10 bases, leaving 14 bases between them. The CDR3 coding sequence is TGTGCCAGCAGTGATTGGGACTTCCCGCAGTATTTT. It codes for CASSDWDFPQYF.

This clonotype was recorded at least ten times. The chain carries TRBV27 and TRBJ2-5; D tentatively fits TRBD1 or TRBD2 (5 bases each). Trimming removed 0 bases from V and 4 bases from J, with 12 bases in between. CDR1 is MNHEY and CDR2 is SMNVEV in the germline V gene (reference sequence). The CDR3 covers 15 residues. CDR3 nucleotides: TGTGCCAGCAGTTTATCACCGGGACCTTTAGAGACCCAGTACTTC. Amino acid sequence: CASSLSPGPLETQYF.

This clonotype appeared a few times. The V and J genes are TRBV7-2 and TRBJ1-4, with D possibly being TRBD1 (6 bases). Germline CDR1 SGHTA, CDR2 FQGNSA. The CDR3 sequence is 15 residues long. Between the trimmed V and J ends, which lost 1 base and 8 bases, there was a span of 14 bases. The chain's CDR3 is CASSLEGQSIEKLFF. CDR3 in DNA: TGTGCCAGCAGCTTAGAAGGACAGTCCATAGAAAAACTGTTTTTT.

This clonotype was picked up many times. V and J are TRBV20-1 and TRBJ2-5; 8 bases match TRBD1. CDR1 and CDR2 from the germline V gene are DFQATT and SNEGSKA (reference sequence). The CDR3 spans 15 residues. The chain's CDR3 is CSAPPGQGYGETQYF. CDR3 DNA: TGCAGCGCCCCACCCGGACAGGGATACGGCGAGACCCAGTACTTC.

This clonotype showed up many times. V and J are TRBV6-1 and TRBJ2-1; D is uncertain. Deletions cut 6 bases from V and 10 bases from J, with 16 bases between. The CDR3 totals 13 residues. CDR1 and CDR2 (germline): MNHNS, SASEGT. The DNA of the CDR3 is TGTGCCAGCAGCGATGGGCCGTACTTGGAGCAGTTCTTC. Its translation is CASSDGPYLEQFF.

This clonotype was counted many times. The V call is TRBV12-5, the J call TRBJ2-5; D gene unclear. This CDR3 has 13 amino acids. Germline CDR1 and CDR2: LGHNT and FRNRAP. Trimming cost V 0 bases and J 5 bases, with 7 bases left between them. CDR3 nucleotides: TGTGCTAGTGGTTTGGTTAGTATGGAGACCCAGTACTTC. Its translation: CASGLVSMETQYF.

This clonotype has only a few counts. This sequence joins TRBV13 and TRBJ2-3; TRBD2 might be the D (5 bases). Trimming took 6 bases from V and 2 from J, leaving 15 bases between them. Germline V gives CDR1 PRHDT, CDR2 FYEKMQ (reference sequence). The CDR3 covers 15 residues. For the CDR3, the DNA is TGTGCCAGCAGGGAGGACCGTCACTCCACAGATACGCAGTATTTT. Its translation is CASREDRHSTDTQYF.

In its sample, this clonotype was seen many times. One junction end does not reproduce the germline sequence, and a read error may be involved. The chain employs TRBV4-1 and TRBJ2-5; D not certain. The CDR3 totals 15 residues. Germline loops: CDR1 MGHRA, CDR2 YSYEKL. The CDR3 coding sequence is TGCGCCAGCAGCCAAGATTCGACATCCCAAGGGACCCAGTACTTC. Translated: CASSQDSTSQGTQYF.

This clonotype has only a few counts. The chain has TRBV12-3 or TRBV12-4 and TRBJ2-3; the match to TRBD2 covers 9 bases. CDR3 length: 14 amino acids. V was pared by 7 bases and J by 7 bases, with 9 bases of the junction left unmatched. The CDR3 nucleotides are TGTGCCAGCACCCCGGGCGGGAGGGCCTATACGCAGTATTTT. This gives the protein CASTPGGRAYTQYF.

At least ten counts were recorded for this clonotype. The V gene is TRBV4-1, the J gene TRBJ2-5; 7 positions agree with TRBD1. The CDR3 has 15 residues. Germline CDR1 and CDR2: MGHRA and YSYEKL. Germline trimming cut 3 bases from V and 1 base from J; bases unmatched to any gene: 5. The CDR3 sequence is CASSHLGGGQETQYF. The CDR3 coding sequence is TGCGCCAGCAGCCATCTAGGGGGCGGCCAAGAGACCCAGTACTTC.